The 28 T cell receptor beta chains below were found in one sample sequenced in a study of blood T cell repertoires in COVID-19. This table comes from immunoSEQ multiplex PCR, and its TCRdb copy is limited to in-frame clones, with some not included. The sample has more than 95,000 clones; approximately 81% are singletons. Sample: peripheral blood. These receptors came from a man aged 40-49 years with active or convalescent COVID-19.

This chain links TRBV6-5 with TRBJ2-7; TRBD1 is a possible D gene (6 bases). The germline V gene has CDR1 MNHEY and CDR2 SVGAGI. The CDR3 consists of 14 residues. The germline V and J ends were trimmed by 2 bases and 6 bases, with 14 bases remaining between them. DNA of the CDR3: TGTGCCAGCAGTTACGGCCACAGGGAAGGCGAGCAGTACTTC. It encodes CASSYGHREGEQYF.

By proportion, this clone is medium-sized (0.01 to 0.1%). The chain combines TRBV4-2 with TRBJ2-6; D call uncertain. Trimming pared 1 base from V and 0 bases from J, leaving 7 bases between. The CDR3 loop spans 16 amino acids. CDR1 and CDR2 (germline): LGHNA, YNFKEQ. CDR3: CASSQADISGANVLTF. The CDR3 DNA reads TGTGCCAGCAGCCAAGCAGACATCTCTGGGGCCAACGTCCTGACTTTC.

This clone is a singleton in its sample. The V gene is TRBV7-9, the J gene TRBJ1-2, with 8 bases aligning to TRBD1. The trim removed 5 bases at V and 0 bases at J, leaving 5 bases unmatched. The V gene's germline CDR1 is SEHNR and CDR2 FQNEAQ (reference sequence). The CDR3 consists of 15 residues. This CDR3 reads CASSLPTGANYGYTF. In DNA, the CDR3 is TGTGCCAGCAGCCTCCCGACAGGGGCTAACTATGGCTACACCTTC.

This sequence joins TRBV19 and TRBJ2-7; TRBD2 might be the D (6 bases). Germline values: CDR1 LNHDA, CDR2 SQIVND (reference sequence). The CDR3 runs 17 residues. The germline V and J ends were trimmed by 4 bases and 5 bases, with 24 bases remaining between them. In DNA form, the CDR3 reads TGTGCCAGTAGTACCCCGACCGGGCACGGGAGTAACCACGAGCAGTACTTC. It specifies CASSTPTGHGSNHEQYF.

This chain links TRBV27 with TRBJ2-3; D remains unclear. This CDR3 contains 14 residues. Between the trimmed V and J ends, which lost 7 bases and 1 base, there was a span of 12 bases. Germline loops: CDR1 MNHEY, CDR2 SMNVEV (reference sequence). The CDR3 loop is CASTFLGGTDTQYF. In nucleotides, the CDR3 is TGTGCCAGCACCTTCCTAGGAGGCACAGATACGCAGTATTTT.

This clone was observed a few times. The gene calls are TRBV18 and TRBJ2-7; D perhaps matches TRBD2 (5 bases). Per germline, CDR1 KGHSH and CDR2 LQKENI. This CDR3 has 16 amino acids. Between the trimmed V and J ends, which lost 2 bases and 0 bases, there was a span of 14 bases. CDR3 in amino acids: CASSPLDAGSSYEQYF. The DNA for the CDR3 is TGTGCCAGCTCACCATTAGACGCGGGTAGCTCCTACGAGCAGTACTTC.

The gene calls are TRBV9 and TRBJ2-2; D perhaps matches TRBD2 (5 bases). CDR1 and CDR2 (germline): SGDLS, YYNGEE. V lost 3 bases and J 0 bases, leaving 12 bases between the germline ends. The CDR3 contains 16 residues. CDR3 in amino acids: CASSGERNANTGELFF. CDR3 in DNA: TGTGCCAGCAGCGGGGAGAGGAACGCGAACACCGGGGAGCTGTTTTTT.

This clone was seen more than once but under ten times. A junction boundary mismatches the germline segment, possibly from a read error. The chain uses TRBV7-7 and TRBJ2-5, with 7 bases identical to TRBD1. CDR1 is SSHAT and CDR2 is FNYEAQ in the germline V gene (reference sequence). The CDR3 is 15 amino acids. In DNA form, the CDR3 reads TGTGCTAGCAGCTTGGCCCGGGACAGACAAGAGACCCAGTACTTC. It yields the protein CASSLARDRQETQYF. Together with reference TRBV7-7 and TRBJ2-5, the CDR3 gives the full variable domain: GAGVSQSPRYKVTKRGQDVTLRCDPISSHATLYWYQQALGQGPEFLTYFNYEAQPDKSGLPSDRFSAERPEGSISTLTIQRTEQRDSAMYRCASSLARDRQETQYFGPGTRLLVL.

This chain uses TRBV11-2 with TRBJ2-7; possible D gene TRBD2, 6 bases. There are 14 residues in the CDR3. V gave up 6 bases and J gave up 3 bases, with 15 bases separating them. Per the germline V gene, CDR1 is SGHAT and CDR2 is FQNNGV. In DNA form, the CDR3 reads TGTGCCAGCAGGAGTTCGGGGGTTTACTACGAGCAGTACTTC. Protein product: CASRSSGVYYEQYF.

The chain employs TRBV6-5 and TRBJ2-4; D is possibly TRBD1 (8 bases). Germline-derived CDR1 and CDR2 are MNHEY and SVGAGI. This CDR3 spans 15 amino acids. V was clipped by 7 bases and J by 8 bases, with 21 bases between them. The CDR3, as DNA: TGTGCCAGCAACCATTACGACAGGGGAGGGGACATTCAGTACTTC. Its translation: CASNHYDRGGDIQYF.

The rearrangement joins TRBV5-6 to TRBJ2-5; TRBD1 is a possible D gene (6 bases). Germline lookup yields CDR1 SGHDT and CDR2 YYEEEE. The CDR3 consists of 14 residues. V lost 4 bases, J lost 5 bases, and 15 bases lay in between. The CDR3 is CASSTGTPGETQYF. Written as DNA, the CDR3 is TGTGCCAGCAGCACAGGGACCCCAGGGGAGACCCAGTACTTC. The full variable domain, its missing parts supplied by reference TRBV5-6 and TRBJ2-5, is DAGVTQSPTHLIKTRGQQVTLRCSPKSGHDTVSWYQQALGQGPQFIFQYYEEEERQRGNFPDRFSGHQFPNYSSELNVNALLLGDSALYLCASSTGTPGETQYFGPGTRLLVL.

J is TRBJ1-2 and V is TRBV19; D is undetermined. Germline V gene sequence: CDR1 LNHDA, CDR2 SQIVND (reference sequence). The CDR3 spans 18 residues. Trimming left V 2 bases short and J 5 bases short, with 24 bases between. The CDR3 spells CASSIRFAAADYRYGYTF. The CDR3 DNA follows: TGTGCCAGTAGTATACGGTTTGCGGCGGCCGATTACCGATATGGCTACACCTTC.

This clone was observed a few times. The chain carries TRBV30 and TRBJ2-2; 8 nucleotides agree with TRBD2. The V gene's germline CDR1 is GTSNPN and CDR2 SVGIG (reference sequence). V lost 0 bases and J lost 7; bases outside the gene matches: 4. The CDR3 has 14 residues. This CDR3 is CAWSVPAGVGELFF. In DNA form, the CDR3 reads TGTGCCTGGAGTGTACCAGCGGGAGTCGGGGAGCTGTTTTTT.

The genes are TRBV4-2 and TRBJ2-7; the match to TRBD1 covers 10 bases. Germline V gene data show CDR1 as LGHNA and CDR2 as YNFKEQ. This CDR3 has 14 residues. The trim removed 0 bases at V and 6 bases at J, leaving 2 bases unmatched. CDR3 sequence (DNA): TGTGCCAGCAGCCAAGAGGGGACAGGGGCCGAGCAGTACTTC. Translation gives CASSQEGTGAEQYF.

CDR3 residues: CATSPDRKGEKAFF. The CDR3 DNA reads as TGTGCCACCAGCCCAGACAGGAAAGGTGAAAAAGCTTTCTTT. The chain links TRBV15 to TRBJ1-1, with D perhaps TRBD1 (6 bases). The V end lost 5 bases, the J end lost 9 bases, and 19 bases lay between the germline ends. There are 14 residues in the CDR3. CDR1 and CDR2 from the germline V gene are LNHNV and YYDKDF (reference sequence).

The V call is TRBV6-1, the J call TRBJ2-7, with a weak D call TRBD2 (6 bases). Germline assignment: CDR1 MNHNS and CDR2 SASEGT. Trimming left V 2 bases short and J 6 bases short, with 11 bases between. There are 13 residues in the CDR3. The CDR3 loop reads CASSELTSGEQYF. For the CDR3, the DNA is TGTGCCAGCAGTGAATTGACTAGTGGCGAGCAGTACTTC.

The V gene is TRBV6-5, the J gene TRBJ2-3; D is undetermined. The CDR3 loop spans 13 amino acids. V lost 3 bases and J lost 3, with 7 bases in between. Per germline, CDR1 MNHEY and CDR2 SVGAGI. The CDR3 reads CASSYERTDTQYF. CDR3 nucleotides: TGTGCCAGCAGTTATGAGAGGACAGATACGCAGTATTTT.

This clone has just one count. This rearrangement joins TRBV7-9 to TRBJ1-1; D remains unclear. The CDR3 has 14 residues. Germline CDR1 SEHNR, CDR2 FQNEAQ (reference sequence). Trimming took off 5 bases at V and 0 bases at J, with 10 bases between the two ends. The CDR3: CASSPGEMNTEAFF. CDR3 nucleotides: TGTGCCAGCAGCCCCGGGGAGATGAACACTGAAGCTTTCTTT.

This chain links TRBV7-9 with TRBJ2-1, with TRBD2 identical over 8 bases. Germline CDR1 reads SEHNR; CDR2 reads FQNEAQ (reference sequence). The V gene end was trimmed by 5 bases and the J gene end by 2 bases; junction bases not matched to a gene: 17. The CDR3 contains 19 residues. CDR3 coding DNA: TGTGCCAGCAGCAGTGACGAATGGCGGGAGGAAATCCCCTACAATGAGCAGTTCTTC. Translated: CASSSDEWREEIPYNEQFF.

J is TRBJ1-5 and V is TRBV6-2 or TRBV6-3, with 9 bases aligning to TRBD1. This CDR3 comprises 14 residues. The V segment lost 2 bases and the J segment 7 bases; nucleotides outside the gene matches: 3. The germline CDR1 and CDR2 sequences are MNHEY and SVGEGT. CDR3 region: CASSYGDRVQPQHF. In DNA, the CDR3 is TGTGCCAGCAGTTACGGGGACAGGGTACAGCCCCAGCATTTT.

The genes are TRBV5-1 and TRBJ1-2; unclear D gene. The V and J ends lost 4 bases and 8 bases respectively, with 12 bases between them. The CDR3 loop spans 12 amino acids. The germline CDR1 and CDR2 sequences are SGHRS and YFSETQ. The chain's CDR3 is CASSSDRQGYTF. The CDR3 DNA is TGCGCCAGCAGCAGCGACCGGCAGGGCTACACCTTC. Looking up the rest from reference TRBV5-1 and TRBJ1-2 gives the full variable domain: KAGVTQTPRYLIKTRGQQVTLSCSPISGHRSVSWYQQTPGQGLQFLFEYFSETQRNKGNFPGRFSGRQFSNSRSEMNVSTLELGDSALYLCASSSDRQGYTFGSGTRLTVV.

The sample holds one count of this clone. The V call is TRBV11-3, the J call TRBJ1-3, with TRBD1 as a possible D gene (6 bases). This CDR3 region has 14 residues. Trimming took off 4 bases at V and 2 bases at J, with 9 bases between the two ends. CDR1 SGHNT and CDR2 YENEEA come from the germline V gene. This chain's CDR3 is CASSSRTAGNTIYF. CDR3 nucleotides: TGTGCCAGCAGCTCCCGGACAGCTGGAAACACCATATATTTT.

The CDR3 protein is CASSLGSGGSYEQYF. The DNA of the CDR3 is TGTGCCAGCAGCTTGGGTAGCGGGGGTTCCTACGAGCAGTACTTC. V gene TRBV5-5 combines with J gene TRBJ2-7, with 9 bases aligning to TRBD2. The V and J ends lost 0 bases and 1 base, in that order; junction bases with no gene match: 2. The CDR3 covers 15 residues. CDR1 SGHKS and CDR2 YYEKEE come from the germline V gene (reference sequence).

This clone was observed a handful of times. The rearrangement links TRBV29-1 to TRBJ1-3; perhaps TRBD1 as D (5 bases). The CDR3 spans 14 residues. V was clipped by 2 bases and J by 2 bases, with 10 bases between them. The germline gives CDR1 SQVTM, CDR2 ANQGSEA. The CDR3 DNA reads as TGCAGCGTTGAAAAACCGGGGGCTGGAAACACCATATATTTT. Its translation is CSVEKPGAGNTIYF.

CDR3 region: CASSLSLVVLDTQYF. The CDR3 nucleotides read TGTGCCAGCAGTCTTAGTTTGGTAGTGTTAGATACGCAGTATTTT. This sequence joins TRBV27 and TRBJ2-3; D is undetermined. CDR1 MNHEY and CDR2 SMNVEV come from the germline V gene (reference sequence). The CDR3 sequence is 15 residues long. The V and J ends lost 5 bases and 5 bases respectively, with 17 bases between them.

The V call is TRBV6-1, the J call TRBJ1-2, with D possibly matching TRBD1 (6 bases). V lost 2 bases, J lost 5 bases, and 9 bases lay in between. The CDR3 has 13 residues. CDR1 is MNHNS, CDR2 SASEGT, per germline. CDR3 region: CASSERTDYGYTF. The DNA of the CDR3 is TGTGCCAGCAGTGAAAGGACAGATTATGGCTACACCTTC.

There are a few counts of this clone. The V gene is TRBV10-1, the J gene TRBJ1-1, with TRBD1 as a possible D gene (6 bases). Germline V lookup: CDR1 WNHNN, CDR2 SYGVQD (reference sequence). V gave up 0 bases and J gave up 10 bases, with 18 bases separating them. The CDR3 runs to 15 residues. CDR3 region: CASSESTGIYSRAFF. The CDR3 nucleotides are TGCGCCAGCAGTGAGTCGACAGGAATATACTCCCGAGCTTTCTTT.

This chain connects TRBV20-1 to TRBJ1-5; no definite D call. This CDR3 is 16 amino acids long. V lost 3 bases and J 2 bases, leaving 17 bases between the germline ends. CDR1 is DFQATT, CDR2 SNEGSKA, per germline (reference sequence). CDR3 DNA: TGCAGTGCTAGTTTAGGAGCTCCCGAGGGCAATCAGCCCCAGCATTTT. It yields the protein CSASLGAPEGNQPQHF.